The clone carrying this T cell receptor beta chain was counted many times. Trimming took off 1 base at V and 0 bases at J, with 4 bases between the two ends. The V gene's germline CDR1 is GTSNPN and CDR2 SVGIG (reference sequence). The CDR3 consists of 12 residues. The record originates from a study of T cells in Graves' hyperthyroidism and ophthalmopathy. Amplification yielded TCR beta CDR3 regions, with RNA transcripts as the source. HTBI primers were the set used in a first-round RT-PCR of the TCR CDR3. TCRdb used MiXCR to reprocess the multiplex PCR reads, holding one entry per CDR3 protein. This table has approximately 640,000 distinct CDR3 sequences, around 15% appearing once.

The sample was blood. The TCR originated in a woman aged 30 to 39 with Graves' hyperthyroidism. The V gene is TRBV30, the J gene TRBJ2-7; D gene uncertain. CDR3 in DNA: TGTGCCTGGAGTGGCGCCTCCTACGAGCAGTACTTC. Its protein product is CAWSGASYEQYF. The variable domain in full, completed from reference TRBV30 and TRBJ2-7, reads SQTIHQWPATLVQPVGSPLSLECTVEGTSNPNLYWYRQAAGRGLQLLFYSVGIGQISSEVPQNLSASRPQDRQFILSSKKLLLSDSGFYLCAWSGASYEQYFGPGTRLTVT.